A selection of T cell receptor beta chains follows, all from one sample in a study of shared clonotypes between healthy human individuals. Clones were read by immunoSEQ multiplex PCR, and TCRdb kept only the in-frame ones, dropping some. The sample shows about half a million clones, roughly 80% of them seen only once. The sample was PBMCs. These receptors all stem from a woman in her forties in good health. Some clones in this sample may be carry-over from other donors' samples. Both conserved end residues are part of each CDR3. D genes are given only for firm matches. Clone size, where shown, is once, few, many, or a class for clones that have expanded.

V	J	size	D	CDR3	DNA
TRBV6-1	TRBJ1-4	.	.	CASSESRLQRLFF	TGTGCCAGCAGTGAAAGTAGACTCCAGAGACTGTTTTTT
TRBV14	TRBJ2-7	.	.	CASSQVWRGPYEQYF	TGTGCCAGCAGCCAAGTATGGAGAGGGCCCTACGAGCAGTACTTC
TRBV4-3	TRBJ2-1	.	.	CASSQRGGEEQFF	TGCGCCAGCAGCCAGAGGGGGGGTGAGGAGCAGTTCTTC
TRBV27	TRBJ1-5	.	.	CASSWRGRSEPQHF	TGCGCCAGCAGTTGGCGGGGACGTTCCGAACCCCAGCATTTT
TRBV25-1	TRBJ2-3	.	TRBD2	CASSEREASDTQYF	TGTGCCAGCAGTGAACGGGAGGCATCCGATACGCAGTATTTT
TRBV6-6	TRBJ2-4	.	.	CASSYGRFQYF	TGTGCCAGCAGTTACGGTCGTTTTCAGTACTTC
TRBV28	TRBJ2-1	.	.	CASTKNNEQFF	TGTGCCAGCACGAAAAACAATGAGCAGTTCTTC
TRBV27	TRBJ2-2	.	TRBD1	CASRKQGAPGELFF	TGTGCCAGCAGAAAACAGGGGGCGCCCGGGGAGCTGTTTTTT
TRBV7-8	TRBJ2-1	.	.	CASSALLESSYNEQFF	TGTGCCAGCAGCGCATTGCTCGAAAGCTCCTACAATGAGCAGTTCTTC
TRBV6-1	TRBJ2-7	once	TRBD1	CASSERWTGFTYEQYF	TGTGCCAGCAGTGAACGGTGGACAGGGTTTACCTACGAGCAGTACTTC
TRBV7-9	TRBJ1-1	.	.	CASSFGMLNTEAFF	TGTGCCAGCAGCTTCGGGATGTTGAACACTGAAGCTTTCTTT
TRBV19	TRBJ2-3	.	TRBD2	CASSMSSGSTDTQYF	TGTGCCAGTAGTATGTCTAGCGGGAGTACAGATACGCAGTATTTT
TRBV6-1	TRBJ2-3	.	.	CASSEVSGAPQYF	TGTGCCAGCAGTGAAGTCTCCGGAGCTCCGCAGTATTTT
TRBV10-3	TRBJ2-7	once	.	CAISESEIALAYEQYF	TGTGCCATCAGTGAGTCGGAAATAGCGTTAGCCTACGAGCAGTACTTC
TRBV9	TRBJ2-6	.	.	CASSVAGANVLTF	TGTGCCAGCAGCGTAGCTGGGGCCAACGTCCTGACTTTC
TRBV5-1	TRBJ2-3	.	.	CASSQVGLASTDTQYF	TGCGCCAGCAGCCAGGTCGGGCTAGCGAGCACAGATACGCAGTATTTT
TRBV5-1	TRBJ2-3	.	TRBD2	CASSPTAGLATDTQYF	TGCGCCAGCAGCCCAACAGCGGGACTGGCCACAGATACGCAGTATTTT
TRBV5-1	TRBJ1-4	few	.	CASSLTGQVSANEKLFF	TGCGCCAGCAGCTTGACGGGCCAGGTCTCAGCTAATGAAAAACTGTTTTTT
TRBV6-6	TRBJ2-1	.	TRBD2	CASSYSRELNEQFF	TGTGCCAGCAGTTACTCGCGGGAGCTCAATGAGCAGTTCTTC
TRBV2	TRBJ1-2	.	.	CASSPTPIGNGYTF	TGTGCCAGCAGCCCAACCCCAATCGGGAATGGCTACACCTTC
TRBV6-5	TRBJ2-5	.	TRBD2	CASSWRLAAYQETQYF	TGTGCCAGCAGTTGGAGACTAGCGGCGTACCAAGAGACCCAGTACTTC
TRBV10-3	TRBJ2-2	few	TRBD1	CAIREDRATGELFF	TGTGCCATCAGGGAGGACAGGGCCACCGGGGAGCTGTTTTTT
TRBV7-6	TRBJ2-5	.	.	CASSPVWRPRRQETQYF	TGTGCCAGCAGCCCGGTCTGGCGGCCCAGGAGGCAAGAGACCCAGTACTTC
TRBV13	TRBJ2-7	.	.	CASSLHAYEQYF	TGTGCCAGCAGCTTACATGCCTACGAGCAGTACTTC
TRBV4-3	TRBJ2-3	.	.	CASSQDRTLGDTQYF	TGCGCCAGCAGCCAAGATAGGACCTTGGGAGATACGCAGTATTTT
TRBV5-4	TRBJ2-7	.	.	CASSSDSSYEQYF	TGTGCCAGCAGCTCGGACAGCTCCTACGAGCAGTACTTC
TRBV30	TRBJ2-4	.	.	CAWSVHGPLAKNIQYF	TGTGCCTGGAGTGTACACGGGCCTCTAGCCAAAAACATTCAGTACTTC
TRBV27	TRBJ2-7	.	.	CASTRREFHEQYF	TGTGCCAGCACCCGTCGAGAGTTCCACGAGCAGTACTTC
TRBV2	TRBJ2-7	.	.	CASSEPWAGKTYEQYF	TGTGCCAGCAGTGAACCATGGGCAGGTAAAACCTACGAGCAGTACTTC
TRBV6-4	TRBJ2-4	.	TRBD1	CASRADRGRGNIQYF	TGTGCCAGCAGAGCGGACAGGGGACGCGGAAACATTCAGTACTTC
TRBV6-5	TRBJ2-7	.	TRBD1	CASSYSNRGYEQYF	TGTGCCAGCAGTTACTCTAACAGGGGATACGAGCAGTACTTC
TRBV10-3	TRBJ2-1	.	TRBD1	CAISETRDRGFPLEEQFF	TGTGCCATCAGTGAGACCCGGGACAGGGGGTTCCCACTTGAGGAGCAGTTCTTC
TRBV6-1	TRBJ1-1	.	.	CASTGFFPETTEAFF	TGTGCCAGCACGGGTTTTTTCCCGGAGACCACTGAAGCTTTCTTT
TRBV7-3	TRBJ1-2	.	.	CASSLTPRGGYGYTF	TGTGCCAGCAGCTTAACCCCTCGGGGGGGCTATGGCTACACCTTC
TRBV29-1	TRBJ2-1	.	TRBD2	CSVTTSGSTNEQFF	TGCAGCGTCACCACTAGCGGGTCCACCAATGAGCAGTTCTTC
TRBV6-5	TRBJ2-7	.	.	CASSYSSYEQYF	TGTGCCAGCAGTTATAGTTCCTACGAGCAGTACTTC
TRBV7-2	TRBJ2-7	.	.	CASSFQDSSYEQYF	TGTGCCAGCAGCTTCCAGGACAGCTCCTACGAGCAGTACTTC
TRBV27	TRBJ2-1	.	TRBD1	CASSQLGGSPFNEQFF	TGTGCCAGCAGTCAATTAGGGGGCAGTCCGTTCAATGAGCAGTTCTTC
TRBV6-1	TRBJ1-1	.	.	CASSVSGKNTEAFF	TGTGCCAGCAGTGTCTCCGGGAAGAACACTGAAGCTTTCTTT
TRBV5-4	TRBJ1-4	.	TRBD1	CASSQGQGQGFEKLFF	TGTGCCAGCAGCCAGGGCCAGGGACAGGGGTTTGAAAAACTGTTTTTT
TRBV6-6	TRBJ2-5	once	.	CATLEGGETQYF	TGTGCCACGTTAGAGGGGGGGGAGACCCAGTACTTC
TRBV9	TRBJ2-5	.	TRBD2	CASSERGLAGGETQYF	TGTGCCAGCAGCGAGAGGGGACTAGCGGGAGGGGAGACCCAGTACTTC
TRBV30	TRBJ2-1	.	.	CAWCGKNNEQFF	TGTGCCTGGTGTGGGAAAAACAATGAGCAGTTCTTC
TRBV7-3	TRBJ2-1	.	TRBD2	CASSLASGGYNEQFF	TGTGCCAGCAGCTTAGCTAGCGGGGGCTACAATGAGCAGTTCTTC
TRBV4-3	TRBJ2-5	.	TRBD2	CASSHSRGWGETQYF	TGCGCCAGCAGCCACTCGCGGGGGTGGGGGGAGACCCAGTACTTC
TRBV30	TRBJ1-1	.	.	CAWSVKARNTEAFF	TGTGCCTGGAGTGTAAAGGCGAGGAACACTGAAGCTTTCTTT
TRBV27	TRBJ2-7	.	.	CASSFSGTQYEQYF	TGTGCCAGCAGTTTTTCCGGGACACAGTACGAGCAGTACTTC
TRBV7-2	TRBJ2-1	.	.	CASSLASGTASYNEQFF	TGTGCCAGCAGCTTAGCGTCCGGGACGGCCTCCTACAATGAGCAGTTCTTC
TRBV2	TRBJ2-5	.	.	CASSEQLGGETQYF	TGTGCCAGCAGTGAACAGCTGGGCGGCGAGACCCAGTACTTC
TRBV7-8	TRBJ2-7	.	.	CASSRRAVTSYEQYF	TGTGCCAGCAGCCGCCGGGCGGTAACGTCCTACGAGCAGTACTTC
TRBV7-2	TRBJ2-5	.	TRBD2	CASSLGGGKKTQYF	TGTGCCAGCAGCTTAGGGGGGGGTAAGAAGACCCAGTACTTC
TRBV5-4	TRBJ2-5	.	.	CASSPGGGRETQYF	TGTGCCAGCAGCCCGGGGGGCGGGAGAGAGACCCAGTACTTC
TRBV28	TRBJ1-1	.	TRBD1	CASNAPGGDTEAFF	TGTGCCAGCAACGCTCCAGGGGGTGACACTGAAGCTTTCTTT
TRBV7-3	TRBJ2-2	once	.	CASSLGRANTGELFF	TGTGCCAGCAGCTTAGGACGGGCGAACACCGGGGAGCTGTTTTTT